At least ten counts were recorded for the clone carrying this T cell receptor (beta chain). The V end lost 2 bases, the J end lost 0 bases, and 8 bases lay between the germline ends. CDR1 and CDR2 (germline): LGHDT, YNNKEL (reference sequence). The CDR3 is made up of 15 amino acids. Amplification of TCR beta CDR3 regions was performed using RNA transcripts as template. Researchers ran a first-round RT-PCR on the TCR CDR3 using the HTBI primer set. TCRdb redid the calling of the multiplex PCR reads with MiXCR, one entry per CDR3 protein. The data hold some 200,000 distinct CDR3 sequences, with about a sixth observed a single time. The entry originates in a study of T cells in Graves' hyperthyroidism and ophthalmopathy. At the level of the study: Upon initial diagnosis and before any treatment, peripheral blood was collected.

The authors deemed Graves' hyperthyroidism stable absent ophthalmopathy progression within 18 months. The sequencing sample was made of blood. The TCR sequence derives from a woman between 45 and 60 years old with Graves' hyperthyroidism. This rearrangement joins TRBV3-1 to TRBJ2-1; D call uncertain. The DNA for the CDR3 is TGTGCCAGCAGCCAAAGGGCAGTCTCCTACAATGAGCAGTTCTTC. It yields the protein CASSQRAVSYNEQFF.